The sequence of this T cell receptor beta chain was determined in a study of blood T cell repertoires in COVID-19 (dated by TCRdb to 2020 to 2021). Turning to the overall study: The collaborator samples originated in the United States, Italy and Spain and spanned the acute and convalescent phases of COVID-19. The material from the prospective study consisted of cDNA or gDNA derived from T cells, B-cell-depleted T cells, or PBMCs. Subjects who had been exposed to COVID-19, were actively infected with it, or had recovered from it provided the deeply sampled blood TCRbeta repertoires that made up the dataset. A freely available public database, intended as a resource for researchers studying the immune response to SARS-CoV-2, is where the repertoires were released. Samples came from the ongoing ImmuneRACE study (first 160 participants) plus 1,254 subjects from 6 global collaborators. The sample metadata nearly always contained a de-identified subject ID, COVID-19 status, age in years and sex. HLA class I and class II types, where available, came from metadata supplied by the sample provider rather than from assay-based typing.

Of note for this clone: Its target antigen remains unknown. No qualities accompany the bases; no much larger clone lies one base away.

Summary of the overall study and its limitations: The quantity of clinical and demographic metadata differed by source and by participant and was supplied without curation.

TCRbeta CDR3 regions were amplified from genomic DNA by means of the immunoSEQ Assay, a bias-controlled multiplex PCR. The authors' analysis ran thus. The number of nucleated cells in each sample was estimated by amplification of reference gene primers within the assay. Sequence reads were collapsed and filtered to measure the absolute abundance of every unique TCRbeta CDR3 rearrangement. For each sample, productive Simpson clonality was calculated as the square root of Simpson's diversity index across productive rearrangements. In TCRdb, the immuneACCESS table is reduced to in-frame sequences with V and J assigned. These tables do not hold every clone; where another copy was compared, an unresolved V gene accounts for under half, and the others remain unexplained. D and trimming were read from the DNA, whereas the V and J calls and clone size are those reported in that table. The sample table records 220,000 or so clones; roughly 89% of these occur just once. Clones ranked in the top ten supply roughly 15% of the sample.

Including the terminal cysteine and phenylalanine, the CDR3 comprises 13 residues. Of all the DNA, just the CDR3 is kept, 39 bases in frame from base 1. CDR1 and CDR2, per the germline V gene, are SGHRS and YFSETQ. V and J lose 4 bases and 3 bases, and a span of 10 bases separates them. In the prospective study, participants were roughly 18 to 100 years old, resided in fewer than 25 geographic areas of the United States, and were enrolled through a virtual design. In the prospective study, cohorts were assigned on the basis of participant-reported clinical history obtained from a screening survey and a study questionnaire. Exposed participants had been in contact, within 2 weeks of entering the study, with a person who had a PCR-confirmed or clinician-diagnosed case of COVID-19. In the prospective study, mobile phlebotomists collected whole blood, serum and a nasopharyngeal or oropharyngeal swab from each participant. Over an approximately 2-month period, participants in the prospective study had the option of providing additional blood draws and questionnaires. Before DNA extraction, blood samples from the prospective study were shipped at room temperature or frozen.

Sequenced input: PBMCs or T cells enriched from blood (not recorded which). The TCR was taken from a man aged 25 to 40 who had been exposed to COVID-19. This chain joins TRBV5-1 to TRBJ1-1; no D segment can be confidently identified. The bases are TGCGCCAGCAGCGGGCGGGGTCACACTGAAGCTTTCTTT. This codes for CASSGRGHTEAFF.